The rows below give T cell receptor beta chains drawn from one sample of a study of shared clonotypes between healthy human individuals. Clones were read by immunoSEQ multiplex PCR, and TCRdb kept only the in-frame ones, dropping some. The table includes 2,100,000 or so clones, roughly 95% detected once. The source material was naive CD4+ T cells sorted from blood. The receptors were sampled from a man aged 18 to 30 in good health. CDR3s include the opening cysteine and the closing phenylalanine or tryptophan. The D gene is left open where the match is weak. Some rows mark clone size as missing; the rest say once, few, many or name a class of expanded clone.

D | J | V | size | CDR3 | DNA
. | TRBJ2-1 | TRBV7-2 | . | CASSPEIRNEQFF | TGTGCCAGCAGCCCAGAAATCAGGAATGAGCAGTTCTTC
. | TRBJ1-5 | TRBV5-6 | . | CASSLTGNQPQHF | TGTGCCAGCAGCTTGACAGGGAATCAGCCCCAGCATTTT
. | TRBJ2-7 | TRBV9 | . | CASSGPHREGSSYEQYF | TGTGCCAGCAGCGGCCCCCACAGGGAGGGAAGCTCCTACGAGCAGTACTTC
TRBD2 | TRBJ2-3 | TRBV16 | . | CASSHIAGRTDTQYF | TGTGCCAGCAGCCACATAGCGGGACGCACAGATACGCAGTATTTT
TRBD1 | TRBJ2-5 | TRBV6-5 | . | CASSSRGKTQYF | TGTGCCAGCAGCTCCAGGGGGAAGACCCAGTACTTC
. | TRBJ1-5 | TRBV6-1 | . | CASRGGGDGNQPQHF | TGTGCCAGCAGGGGGGGAGGGGACGGCAATCAGCCCCAGCATTTT
. | TRBJ2-3 | TRBV7-6 | . | CASSLTGWGTDTQYF | TGTGCCAGCAGCTTAACCGGTTGGGGCACAGATACGCAGTATTTT
. | TRBJ2-7 | TRBV5-1 | . | CASSLEAAVGEQYF | TGCGCCAGCAGCTTGGAGGCGGCGGTGGGCGAGCAGTACTTC
. | TRBJ2-6 | TRBV2 | . | CASSEGQFSGANVLTF | TGTGCCAGCAGTGAGGGGCAGTTCTCTGGGGCCAACGTCCTGACTTTC
TRBD2 | TRBJ2-3 | TRBV15 | . | CATSRELTSGASDTQYF | TGTGCCACCAGCAGAGAACTGACTAGCGGGGCATCAGATACGCAGTATTTT
. | TRBJ1-3 | TRBV19 | . | CATRTGNTIYF | TGTGCCACCAGGACGGGAAACACCATATATTTT
. | TRBJ2-3 | TRBV6-6 | . | CASTQGVFTDTQYF | TGTGCCAGCACCCAAGGAGTTTTCACAGATACGCAGTATTTT
TRBD2 | TRBJ2-7 | TRBV9 | . | CASSLAGGNLYEQYF | TGTGCCAGCAGTCTAGCGGGGGGGAACCTCTACGAGCAGTACTTC
TRBD1 | TRBJ2-2 | TRBV6-1 | once | CASSEAYRGVGELFF | TGTGCCAGCAGTGAAGCGTACAGGGGAGTCGGGGAGCTGTTTTTT
. | TRBJ2-7 | TRBV27 | . | CASSSLGRPPYEQYF | TGTGCCAGCAGTTCCTTGGGGAGGCCCCCCTACGAGCAGTACTTC
TRBD1 | TRBJ1-4 | TRBV19 | . | CASRTGDMEKLFF | TGTGCCTCGCGGACAGGGGATATGGAAAAACTGTTTTTT
. | TRBJ1-2 | TRBV15 | . | CATSRDPRQHYGYTF | TGTGCCACCAGCAGAGACCCTCGACAGCACTATGGCTACACCTTC
. | TRBJ2-7 | TRBV7-2 | . | CASSLDWGYEQYF | TGTGCCAGCAGCTTGGATTGGGGGTACGAGCAGTACTTC
. | TRBJ2-7 | TRBV2 | . | CASSEFGTQVYEQYF | TGTGCCAGCAGTGAATTCGGGACTCAGGTCTACGAGCAGTACTTC
. | TRBJ1-5 | TRBV5-6 | . | CASSLWDSSGNQPQHF | TGTGCCAGCAGCCTGTGGGACTCCTCTGGGAATCAGCCCCAGCATTTT
. | TRBJ2-7 | TRBV28 | . | CASREGYEQYF | TGTGCCAGCAGGGAAGGGTACGAGCAGTACTTC
. | TRBJ2-3 | TRBV7-9 | . | CASSPRIGTDTQYF | TGTGCCAGCAGTCCAAGGATAGGCACAGATACGCAGTATTTT
. | TRBJ1-1 | TRBV9 | . | CASGPYGGANTEAFF | TGTGCCAGCGGCCCTTACGGGGGGGCGAACACTGAAGCTTTCTTT
. | TRBJ2-4 | TRBV10-3 | once | CAISGGANDDLAKNIQYF | TGTGCCATCAGTGGGGGGGCTAACGATGATCTAGCCAAAAACATTCAGTACTTC
. | TRBJ1-1 | TRBV5-1 | . | CASSLGGRQLTEAFF | TGCGCCAGCAGCTTGGGGGGCAGACAGCTTACTGAAGCTTTCTTT